This record covers a single TCR beta chain. Under the authors' procedure: Estimates of nucleated cell counts were drawn from the amplification of reference gene primers. Some clones are missing from TCRdb's copy, which holds only in-frame ones; the method was immunoSEQ multiplex PCR. V, J and clone size were drawn from that table, and D and trimming were deduced from the DNA. The sample lists some 150,000 clones; around 83% were seen once. The data are from a study of blood T cell repertoires in COVID-19. On the study more broadly: Samples came from the United States, Italy and Spain, spanning acute and convalescent COVID-19. PBMCs, B-cell-depleted T cells, or T cells provided the cDNA or gDNA that made up the material.

V was clipped by 5 bases and J by 7 bases, with 15 bases between them. The germline V gene has CDR1 MNHEY and CDR2 SVGEGT. This CDR3 comprises 14 residues. Sequenced input: peripheral blood. This chain connects TRBV6-2 or TRBV6-3 to TRBJ1-5, with D perhaps TRBD1 (5 bases). This receptor was obtained from a human donor in a cohort sampled during active COVID-19. The CDR3 DNA is TGTGCCAGCAGTGACATCAGGGTCGGCCAGCCCCAGCATTTT. Translating it yields CASSDIRVGQPQHF.